What follows are 13 T cell receptor beta chains derived from one specimen sequenced in a study of long-term antiretroviral therapy in people with HIV. Version v3.0 of the immunoSEQ assay was performed at survey level. The method was immunoSEQ multiplex PCR; TCRdb's version includes in-frame clones alone and lacks a portion of them. The table records 15,000 to 20,000 clones, 70% to 90% of them present only once. Sequences were derived from unsorted PBMCs, sampled 0.6 years after starting antiretroviral therapy. Every receptor here comes from a woman aged 18 to 35 with HIV.

This clone came up a few times. The chain carries TRBV28 and TRBJ1-5; the D gene is possibly TRBD1 (5 bases). The germline gives CDR1 MDHEN, CDR2 SYDVKM. V was shortened by 3 bases and J by 7 bases, with 10 bases between the two germline ends. This CDR3 region has 13 residues. The CDR3 sequence is CASSFRAGQPQHF. CDR3 DNA: TGTGCCAGCAGTTTCAGGGCGGGCCAGCCCCAGCATTTT.

The rearrangement uses TRBV29-1 and TRBJ2-7; TRBD2 agrees at 9 bases. Germline V gives CDR1 SQVTM, CDR2 ANQGSEA. V shed 4 bases and J 4 bases; nucleotides not matched to a gene: 5. The length of the CDR3 is 13 residues. CDR3 sequence: CSVGLAEPYEQYF. DNA for the CDR3: TGCAGCGTTGGACTAGCGGAACCGTACGAGCAGTACTTC.

The chain carries TRBV28 and TRBJ2-1; TRBD1 agrees at 12 bases. This CDR3 region has 14 residues. Trimming removed 8 bases from V and 6 bases from J; junction bases left unmatched: 5. CDR1 and CDR2 (germline): MDHEN, SYDVKM. The CDR3 loop is CASDRDRGPNEQFF. In nucleotides, the CDR3 is TGTGCCAGCGACCGGGACAGGGGGCCCAATGAGCAGTTCTTC.

The V gene is TRBV7-3, the J gene TRBJ1-1, with D perhaps TRBD1 (5 bases). The CDR3 contains 14 residues. Trimming stripped 2 bases from V and 0 bases from J, with 7 bases between. The germline CDR1 and CDR2 sequences are SGHTA and FQGTGA. Here the CDR3 reads CASSLGGLNTEAFF. The CDR3 nucleotides read TGTGCCAGCAGCTTAGGGGGGTTGAACACTGAAGCTTTCTTT.

This clone turned up a few times. The CDR3 loop reads CAISEIRGRRTEAFF. In DNA, the CDR3 is TGTGCCATCAGTGAGATCAGGGGGCGGAGGACTGAAGCTTTCTTT. V gene TRBV10-3 combines with J gene TRBJ1-1, with 8 positions matching TRBD1. The CDR3 is 15 amino acids. Losses at the gene ends were 2 bases for V and 5 bases for J; bases not matched to a gene: 7. Germline lookup yields CDR1 ENHRY and CDR2 SYGVKD.

V usage is TRBV6-5 and J usage is TRBJ1-4; tentative D call: TRBD1 (6 bases). The CDR3 is 16 amino acids. Germline CDR1 reads MNHEY; CDR2 reads SVGAGI. V lost 0 bases, J lost 7 bases, and 15 bases lay in between. The CDR3 loop reads CASSYSFGGWGEKLFF. CDR3 DNA: TGTGCCAGCAGTTACTCGTTTGGGGGCTGGGGTGAAAAACTGTTTTTT.

The rearrangement uses TRBV10-1 and TRBJ1-1, with D perhaps TRBD1 (6 bases). Trimming took off 5 bases at V and 3 bases at J, with 16 bases between the two ends. The CDR3 length is 15 residues. Germline values: CDR1 WNHNN, CDR2 SYGVQD (reference sequence). The CDR3 here is CASSYRSGTYTEAFF. The DNA for the CDR3 is TGCGCCAGCAGTTACCGCTCCGGGACATACACTGAAGCTTTCTTT.

The chain employs TRBV9 and TRBJ2-1, with 12 positions matching TRBD2. The V gene's germline CDR1 is SGDLS and CDR2 YYNGEE. Trimming removed 1 base from V and 5 bases from J; junction bases left unmatched: 1. The CDR3 consists of 15 residues. DNA for the CDR3: TGTGCCAGCAGCGTAAGACTAGCGGGAGACAATGAGCAGTTCTTC. Amino acids: CASSVRLAGDNEQFF.

This chain links TRBV7-9 with TRBJ1-2; TRBD1 might be the D (5 bases). This CDR3 region has 14 residues. The germline V gene has CDR1 SEHNR and CDR2 FQNEAQ (reference sequence). V was pared by 1 base and J by 5 bases, with 11 bases between. The CDR3, as DNA: TGTGCCAGCAGCTTAGGGGACCCACAATATGGCTACACCTTC. It specifies CASSLGDPQYGYTF.

The J gene is TRBJ2-2, the V gene TRBV19; no definite D call. CDR1 is LNHDA and CDR2 is SQIVND in the germline V gene (reference sequence). Between the trimmed V and J ends, which lost 1 base and 4 bases, there was a span of 4 bases. The CDR3 runs 13 residues. CDR3 sequence (DNA): TGTGCCAGTAGTATAGTTCTCACCGGGGAGCTGTTTTTT. Protein sequence: CASSIVLTGELFF.

V and J are TRBV5-6 and TRBJ1-3; a possible D gene is TRBD1 (5 bases). V lost 4 bases and J 2 bases, leaving 16 bases between the germline ends. Germline V lookup: CDR1 SGHDT, CDR2 YYEEEE. There are 16 residues in the CDR3. CDR3 amino acids: CASSDAGTRPGNTIYF. CDR3 in DNA: TGTGCCAGCAGCGATGCCGGGACCCGCCCTGGAAACACCATATATTTT.

The V and J genes are TRBV7-2 and TRBJ2-1; TRBD2 aligns across 11 bases. V gave up 4 bases and J gave up 3 bases; unmatched junction bases: 5. The CDR3 spans 16 residues. From germline, CDR1 is SGHTA and CDR2 FQGNSA. Here the CDR3 DNA reads TGTGCCAGCAGCTCCTTTGGGACTAGCGGCTACAATGAGCAGTTCTTC. Translation gives CASSSFGTSGYNEQFF.

This clone came up a few times. The chain couples TRBV19 to TRBJ1-2, with 9 positions matching TRBD1. Germline lookup yields CDR1 LNHDA and CDR2 SQIVND (reference sequence). This CDR3 region has 15 residues. Trimming took 4 bases from V and 4 from J; bases not matched to a gene: 7. In DNA, the CDR3 is TGTGCCAGTAGTAGACCCGGGACAGGGAGCTATGGCTACACCTTC. This sequence encodes CASSRPGTGSYGYTF.